Presented here are 10 T cell receptor beta chains from one specimen sequenced in a study of neurological immune-mediated disorders. TCRdb re-derived calls from the 5' RACE reads in MiXCR, one entry per CDR3 protein. The sample includes over 45,000 distinct CDR3 sequences, less than 6% of them seen just once. Material: CD4+ T cells from blood. These receptor sequences come from a woman under 30 with multiple sclerosis.

This clonotype appeared many times. The V call is TRBV10-3, the J call TRBJ1-2, with D unresolved. The CDR3 runs to 13 residues. CDR1 and CDR2 from the germline V gene are ENHRY and SYGVKD. Trimming removed 2 bases from V and 8 bases from J, with 12 bases in between. Written as DNA, the CDR3 is TGTGCCATCAGTGAGGTAGAAGATAGGGGCTACACCTTC. The encoded protein is CAISEVEDRGYTF.

This clonotype was detected many times. The chain carries TRBV20-1 and TRBJ2-2; 10 bases align to TRBD1. Germline V CDR1 and CDR2: DFQATT, SNEGSKA (reference sequence). The CDR3 is 17 residues long. The V and J ends lost 6 bases and 2 bases, in that order; junction bases with no gene match: 12. CDR3 DNA: TGCAGTGCACCGGACAGGGGGTTTCTAAAAAACACCGGGGAGCTGTTTTTT. It translates to CSAPDRGFLKNTGELFF.

The table lists this clonotype with many counts. This chain connects TRBV12-3 or TRBV12-4 to TRBJ1-5, with D unresolved. The length of the CDR3 is 15 residues. V lost 6 bases, J lost 0 bases, and 12 bases lay in between. CDR3 nucleotides: TGTGCCAGCAGCCCCGACGGCTATAGCAATCAGCCCCAGCATTTT. This sequence encodes CASSPDGYSNQPQHF.

The rearrangement joins TRBV29-1 to TRBJ2-3; no clear D. The ends were cut back, 3 bases at V and 0 bases at J, with 7 bases in the middle. CDR1 SQVTM and CDR2 ANQGSEA come from the germline V gene. The CDR3 is 13 residues long. CDR3 sequence (DNA): TGCAGCGTTGATTTTGCCAGCACAGATACGCAGTATTTT. Translating it yields CSVDFASTDTQYF.

This clonotype came up many times. The chain has TRBV7-2 and TRBJ2-7, with 7 bases fitting TRBD1. The CDR3 runs to 17 residues. CDR1 is SGHTA, CDR2 FQGNSA, per germline. After removal of 3 bases from V and 6 bases from J, the junction contained 17 bases not matched to a gene. DNA for the CDR3: TGTGCCAGCAGCTTGAATAGGTTAGGACAGGTTGACCGCGAGCAGTACTTC. Its protein product is CASSLNRLGQVDREQYF.

The V call is TRBV27, the J call TRBJ2-3; D is uncertain. This CDR3 is 12 amino acids long. V gave up 6 bases and J gave up 10 bases, with 14 bases separating them. Germline V gene sequence: CDR1 MNHEY, CDR2 SMNVEV (reference sequence). CDR3 coding DNA: TGTGCCAGCAGCAACCTGAACCCCCCGCAGTATTTT. Protein product: CASSNLNPPQYF.

This clonotype was found many times. V usage is TRBV27 and J usage is TRBJ2-7; 9 nucleotides agree with TRBD1. With V trimmed by 5 bases and J by 3 bases, 8 bases remained unmatched. This CDR3 is built from 15 residues. CDR1 and CDR2 (germline): MNHEY, SMNVEV (reference sequence). The CDR3 sequence: CASSTKPGQGYEQYV. CDR3 in DNA: TGTGCCAGCAGTACCAAACCGGGACAGGGCTACGAGCAGTACGTC.

This clonotype was counted at least ten times. V gene TRBV9 combines with J gene TRBJ2-5; D gene uncertain. The V gene lost 0 bases and the J gene lost 1 base, with 10 bases spanning the gap. Germline values: CDR1 SGDLS, CDR2 YYNGEE. The CDR3 extends over 15 amino acids. The CDR3 nucleotides read TGTGCCAGCAGCGTAGCTCCCACAGCCCAAGAGACCCAGTACTTC. Residues: CASSVAPTAQETQYF. The whole variable domain, remainder taken from reference TRBV9 and TRBJ2-5, is DSGVTQTPKHLITATGQRVTLRCSPRSGDLSVYWYQQSLDQGLQFLIQYYNGEERAKGNILERFSAQQFPDLHSELNLSSLELGDSALYFCASSVAPTAQETQYFGPGTRLLVL.

This clonotype was observed at least ten times. The gene calls are TRBV10-3 and TRBJ1-6, with a possible D match to TRBD1 (5 bases). This CDR3 has 13 amino acids. CDR1 and CDR2 (germline): ENHRY, SYGVKD. V lost 6 bases and J lost 7, with 10 bases in between. Here the CDR3 DNA reads TGTGCCATCAGGGGGACGCCGAATTCACCCCTCCACTTT. Translating gives CAIRGTPNSPLHF.

This clonotype showed up many times. V usage is TRBV6-2 or TRBV6-3 and J usage is TRBJ2-1; D perhaps matches TRBD2 (5 bases). The V and J ends lost 7 bases and 3 bases respectively, with 16 bases between them. This CDR3 has 15 amino acids. The germline V gene encodes CDR1 MNHEY and CDR2 SVGEGT. CDR3 bases: TGTGCCAGCATATCGGCGGGTAGCCGCTACAATGAGCAGTTCTTC. Translating it yields CASISAGSRYNEQFF.